The sequence of this T cell receptor (beta chain) was determined in a study of CD8 T cells in ankylosing spondylitis. Quantitative molecular-barcoded 5'-RACE generated the TCR beta libraries. TCRdb recomputed calls from the 5' RACE reads with MiXCR, one row per CDR3 protein. The sample lists some 95,000 distinct CDR3 sequences, about 9% occurring once. Study-level findings and limits: In reactive arthritis synovial fluid and blood, some motif variants had been reported before. Characteristic, it appeared, of ankylosing spondylitis blood was a TCR beta motif of roughly eight highly homologous variants. A CD8+ phenotype characterized the disease-linked clones, which were relatively rare in peripheral blood.

This clonotype was counted at least ten times. Antigen unknown. V dropped 1 base and J dropped 12 bases, with 9 bases sitting between them. From germline, CDR1 is LGHDT and CDR2 YNNKEL (reference sequence). This CDR3 is built from 11 residues. The sample consisted of blood, either unsorted or a sorted T cell fraction (not recorded which). The chain is built from TRBV3-1 and TRBJ1-1; D is uncertain. This clonotype was sampled from a male donor with ankylosing spondylitis or in good health (not recorded which). DNA of the CDR3: TGTGCCAGCAGCCAAGGGGGTCTGACTTTCTTT. Its translation is CASSQGGLTFF.